Shown below are 14 T cell receptor beta chains from a single sample sequenced in a study of PD-1 blockade in classical Hodgkin lymphoma. Produced via immunoSEQ multiplex PCR; TCRdb's table is partial and in-frame only. The sample gives about 36,000 clones, roughly two thirds of which show up once; 12% to 15% is in the top ten. Relapse was seen in all patients after autologous stem cell transplantation, and brentuximab vedotin exposure was variable. Sequenced here: peripheral blood mononuclear cells (PBMCs), sampled before the second cycle of nivolumab. All receptors derive from a human donor with classical Hodgkin lymphoma.

This clone was detected only a few times. The genes are TRBV15 and TRBJ2-3, with D unclear. The CDR3 is made up of 13 amino acids. V was trimmed by 4 bases and J by 2 bases, leaving 7 bases between them. Germline lookup yields CDR1 LNHNV and CDR2 YYDKDF (reference sequence). CDR3 in amino acids: CATSMGHTDTQYF. Here the CDR3 DNA reads TGTGCCACCAGCATGGGCCACACAGATACGCAGTATTTT.

The chain combines TRBV18 with TRBJ1-1, with D tentatively TRBD1 (6 bases). The V end lost 3 bases, the J end lost 11 bases, and 19 bases lay between the germline ends. Germline CDR1 KGHSH, CDR2 LQKENI. CDR3 length equals 14 residues. The CDR3 protein is CASSPSLQGGVAFF. The CDR3, as DNA: TGTGCCAGCTCACCGTCTTTACAGGGAGGGGTGGCTTTCTTT.

V usage is TRBV6-6 and J usage is TRBJ1-5; the D is unclear. The germline CDR1 and CDR2 sequences are MNHNY and SVGAGI (reference sequence). This CDR3 has 14 residues. V was clipped by 10 bases and J by 2 bases, with 15 bases between them. The CDR3: CATHGGPGNQPQHF. CDR3 DNA: TGTGCCACCCACGGCGGCCCTGGCAATCAGCCCCAGCATTTT.

The chain recombines TRBV5-4 with TRBJ1-2; 7 nucleotides match TRBD1. Germline trimming cut 4 bases from V and 6 bases from J; bases unmatched to any gene: 6. The CDR3 sequence is 13 residues long. CDR1 is SGHNT and CDR2 is YYREEE in the germline V gene (reference sequence). The CDR3 DNA is TGTGCCAGCAGCCATAGACAGGGCCATGGCTACACCTTC. Translation gives CASSHRQGHGYTF.

The chain carries TRBV4-3 and TRBJ1-4; TRBD1 matches 11 bases. The germline V gene has CDR1 LGHNA and CDR2 YSLEER. The CDR3 consists of 16 residues. With 1 base clipped from V and 7 bases from J, the junction kept 5 bases outside the gene matches. CDR3 bases: TGCGCCAGCAGCCAAGGGAGCGGGACAGGGGGTGAAAAACTGTTTTTT. Translation gives CASSQGSGTGGEKLFF.

This chain connects TRBV4-3 to TRBJ1-2; TRBD1 matches 12 bases. Losses at the gene ends were 5 bases for V and 6 bases for J; bases not matched to a gene: 7. The CDR3 loop spans 15 amino acids. Per germline, CDR1 LGHNA and CDR2 YSLEER. CDR3 region: CASSKPGQGANGYTF. Here the CDR3 DNA reads TGCGCCAGCAGCAAACCGGGACAGGGGGCGAATGGCTACACCTTC.

J is TRBJ2-1 and V is TRBV5-1, with TRBD2 identical over 7 bases. The germline CDR1 and CDR2 sequences are SGHRS and YFSETQ. The V gene end was trimmed by 0 bases and the J gene end by 3 bases; junction bases not matched to a gene: 6. The CDR3 loop spans 16 amino acids. The CDR3 loop reads CASSLGGGSGYNEQFF. The CDR3 coding sequence is TGCGCCAGCAGCTTGGGTGGCGGGAGTGGCTACAATGAGCAGTTCTTC.

The chain combines TRBV7-9 with TRBJ1-4; D gene unclear. The CDR3 has 14 amino acids. V was shortened by 5 bases and J by 7 bases, with 14 bases between the two germline ends. Germline lookup yields CDR1 SEHNR and CDR2 FQNEAQ (reference sequence). Here the CDR3 reads CASSPTNSGEKLFF. The CDR3 region has the DNA TGTGCCAGCAGCCCGACCAACAGCGGTGAAAAACTGTTTTTT.

This chain connects TRBV28 to TRBJ1-4, with 9 bases matching TRBD1. Trimming cost V 6 bases and J 8 bases; bases outside gene matches: 10. Germline V lookup: CDR1 MDHEN, CDR2 SYDVKM. The CDR3 runs 15 residues. Here the CDR3 reads CASRSGQGGVEKLFF. CDR3 sequence (DNA): TGTGCCAGCAGGTCGGGACAGGGAGGGGTAGAAAAACTGTTTTTT.

The chain recombines TRBV30 with TRBJ2-7; possible D gene TRBD1, 5 bases. Trimming left V 5 bases short and J 1 base short, with 9 bases between. The CDR3 runs to 12 residues. The germline V gene encodes CDR1 GTSNPN and CDR2 SVGIG (reference sequence). The CDR3: CAWDKGSYEQYF. CDR3 bases: TGTGCCTGGGACAAGGGGTCCTACGAGCAGTACTTC.

The chain joins TRBV2 to TRBJ2-6; D uncertain. This CDR3 has 13 amino acids. V was shortened by 8 bases and J by 0 bases, with 5 bases between the two germline ends. In germline, CDR1 is SNHLY, CDR2 FYNNEI. The CDR3 DNA follows: TGTGCCAGCCAAAGCTCTGGGGCCAACGTCCTGACTTTC. Its translation: CASQSSGANVLTF. The variable domain in full, completed from reference TRBV2 and TRBJ2-6, reads EPEVTQTPSHQVTQMGQEVILRCVPISNHLYFYWYRQILGQKVEFLVSFYNNEISEKSEIFDDQFSVERPDGSNFTLKIRSTKLEDSAMYFCASQSSGANVLTFGAGSRLTVL.

As to this clone: At the DNA level, this CDR3 is encoded by other sequences in the same sample as well. The CDR3 nucleotides read TGTGCCAGCAGCGTAGATGGGGGGCCGGGTCAGCCCCAGCATTTT. Protein: CASSVDGGPGQPQHF. The rearrangement links TRBV9 to TRBJ1-5; weak D call: TRBD1 (6 bases). The CDR3 is 15 residues long. V lost 0 bases and J lost 6, with 13 bases in between. Germline V gene sequence: CDR1 SGDLS, CDR2 YYNGEE.

This clone occurred a few times. J is TRBJ1-6 and V is TRBV2; a possible D gene is TRBD1 (6 bases). The CDR3 loop spans 15 amino acids. Germline CDR1 SNHLY, CDR2 FYNNEI. V lost 6 bases and J lost 4, with 13 bases in between. CDR3 nucleotides: TGTGCCAGCAGCAACCAGGGGATGTATAATTCACCCCTCCACTTT. Encoded protein: CASSNQGMYNSPLHF.

V and J are TRBV2 and TRBJ2-3; TRBD2 is a possible D gene (7 bases). V was trimmed by 7 bases and J by 4 bases, leaving 21 bases between them. The CDR3 is made up of 16 amino acids. From germline, CDR1 is SNHLY and CDR2 FYNNEI. The CDR3 DNA is TGTGCCAGCAATTGGGGGGGGCAGGTTGGGGCAGATACGCAGTATTTT. Its translation is CASNWGGQVGADTQYF. Filled out from reference TRBV2 and TRBJ2-3, the complete variable domain reads EPEVTQTPSHQVTQMGQEVILRCVPISNHLYFYWYRQILGQKVEFLVSFYNNEISEKSEIFDDQFSVERPDGSNFTLKIRSTKLEDSAMYFCASNWGGQVGADTQYFGPGTRLTVL.